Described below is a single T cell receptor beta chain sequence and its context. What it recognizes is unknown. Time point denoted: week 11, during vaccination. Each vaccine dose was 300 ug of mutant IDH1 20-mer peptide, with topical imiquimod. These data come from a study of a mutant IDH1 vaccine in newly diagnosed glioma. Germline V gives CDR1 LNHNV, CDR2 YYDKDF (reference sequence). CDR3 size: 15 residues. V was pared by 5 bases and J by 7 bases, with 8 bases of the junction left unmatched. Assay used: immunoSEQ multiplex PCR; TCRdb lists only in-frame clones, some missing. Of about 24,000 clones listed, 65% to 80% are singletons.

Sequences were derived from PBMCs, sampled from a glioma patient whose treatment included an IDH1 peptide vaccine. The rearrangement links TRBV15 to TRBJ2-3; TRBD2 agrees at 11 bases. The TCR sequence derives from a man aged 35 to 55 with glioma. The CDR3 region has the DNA TGTGCCACCAGCGTTAGCGGGAGGGCCGTGAATACGCAGTATTTT. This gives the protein CATSVSGRAVNTQYF.